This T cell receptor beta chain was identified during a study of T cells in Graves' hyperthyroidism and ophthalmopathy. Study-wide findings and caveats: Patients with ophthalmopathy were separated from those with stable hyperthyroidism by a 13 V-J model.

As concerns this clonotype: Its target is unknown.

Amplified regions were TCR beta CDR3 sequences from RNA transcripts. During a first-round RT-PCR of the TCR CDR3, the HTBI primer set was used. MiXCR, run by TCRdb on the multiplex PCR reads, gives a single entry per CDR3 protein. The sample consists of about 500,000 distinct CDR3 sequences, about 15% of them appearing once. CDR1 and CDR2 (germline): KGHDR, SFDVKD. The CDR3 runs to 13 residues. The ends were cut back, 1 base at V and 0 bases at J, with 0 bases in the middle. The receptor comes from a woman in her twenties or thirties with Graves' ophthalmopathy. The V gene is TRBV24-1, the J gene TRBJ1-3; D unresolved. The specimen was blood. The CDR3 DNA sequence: TGTGCCACCAGTGATTTCTCTGGAAACACCATATATTTT. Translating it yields CATSDFSGNTIYF.